These 7 T cell receptor beta chains originate from one sample sequenced in a study of blood T cell repertoires in COVID-19. Profiled with immunoSEQ multiplex PCR; TCRdb holds only in-frame clones, not every one. The data show 250,000 to 300,000 clones, 75% to 90% seen once. The sequenced material came from peripheral blood. These receptors were taken from a man in his sixties who had recovered from COVID-19.

The gene calls are TRBV2 and TRBJ2-1; D is ambiguous. CDR3 length: 16 amino acids. Trimming took 4 bases from V and 6 from J, leaving 19 bases between them. CDR1 and CDR2 from the germline V gene are SNHLY and FYNNEI. The CDR3 bases are TGTGCCAGCAGTGGTTTGATGACACCCGACGGCAATGAGCAGTTCTTC. Its protein is CASSGLMTPDGNEQFF.

This rearrangement joins TRBV5-1 to TRBJ2-5; 7 bases fit TRBD1. The CDR3 covers 14 residues. Trimming cost V 4 bases and J 1 base; bases outside gene matches: 4. Germline assignment: CDR1 SGHRS and CDR2 YFSETQ. The CDR3 loop is CASSRTGPQETQYF. DNA of the CDR3: TGCGCCAGCAGCCGGACAGGCCCCCAAGAGACCCAGTACTTC.

The V call is TRBV5-5, the J call TRBJ2-1, with D perhaps matching TRBD1 (6 bases). V was trimmed by 4 bases and J by 4 bases, leaving 12 bases between them. Germline CDR1 is SGHKS and CDR2 is YYEKEE (reference sequence). The CDR3 runs 14 residues. The CDR3 loop is CASSPGTLYNEQFF. The CDR3 DNA reads as TGTGCCAGCAGCCCCGGGACACTTTACAATGAGCAGTTCTTC.

The V call is TRBV7-8, the J call TRBJ1-2; perhaps TRBD1 as D (6 bases). V lost 5 bases to trimming and J lost 5 bases, with 21 bases between them. Germline V lookup: CDR1 SGHVS, CDR2 FQNEAQ. This CDR3 region has 16 residues. The CDR3 sequence is CASSIQEPGHGYGYTF. The CDR3 region has the DNA TGTGCCAGCAGCATACAAGAACCGGGACACGGGTATGGCTACACCTTC.

The CDR3 region is CASSRKTGLEKLFF. The CDR3 DNA reads as TGTGCCAGCAGTCGCAAGACAGGACTTGAAAAACTGTTTTTT. V is TRBV27 and J is TRBJ1-4; perhaps TRBD1 as D (6 bases). Germline CDR1 and CDR2: MNHEY and SMNVEV (reference sequence). Trimming shortened V by 5 bases and J by 7 bases, and 14 bases separated the two germline ends. CDR3 length equals 14 residues. Full variable domain (outside the CDR3, taken from reference TRBV27 and TRBJ1-4): EAQVTQNPRYLITVTGKKLTVTCSQNMNHEYMSWYRQDPGLGLRQIYYSMNVEVTDKGDVPEGYKVSRKEKRNFPLILESPSPNQTSLYFCASSRKTGLEKLFFGSGTQLSVL.

The chain joins TRBV7-9 to TRBJ2-7; 9 nucleotides align to TRBD2. V shed 5 bases, J shed 2 bases, and the junction held 7 bases outside the gene matches. This CDR3 is 15 amino acids long. The germline CDR1 and CDR2 sequences are SEHNR and FQNEAQ (reference sequence). CDR3 nucleotide sequence: TGTGCCAGCAGCGCGGACATAGCGGGAGCCTACGAGCAGTACTTC. Translated, it gives CASSADIAGAYEQYF.

This chain connects TRBV6-6 to TRBJ2-2, with 7 nucleotides matching TRBD1. The V gene end was trimmed by 5 bases and the J gene end by 3 bases; junction bases not matched to a gene: 3. Per the germline V gene, CDR1 is MNHNY and CDR2 is SVGAGI (reference sequence). This CDR3 region has 14 residues. CDR3: CASSTTGYTGELFF. CDR3 sequence (DNA): TGTGCCAGCAGTACGACAGGGTACACCGGGGAGCTGTTTTTT.